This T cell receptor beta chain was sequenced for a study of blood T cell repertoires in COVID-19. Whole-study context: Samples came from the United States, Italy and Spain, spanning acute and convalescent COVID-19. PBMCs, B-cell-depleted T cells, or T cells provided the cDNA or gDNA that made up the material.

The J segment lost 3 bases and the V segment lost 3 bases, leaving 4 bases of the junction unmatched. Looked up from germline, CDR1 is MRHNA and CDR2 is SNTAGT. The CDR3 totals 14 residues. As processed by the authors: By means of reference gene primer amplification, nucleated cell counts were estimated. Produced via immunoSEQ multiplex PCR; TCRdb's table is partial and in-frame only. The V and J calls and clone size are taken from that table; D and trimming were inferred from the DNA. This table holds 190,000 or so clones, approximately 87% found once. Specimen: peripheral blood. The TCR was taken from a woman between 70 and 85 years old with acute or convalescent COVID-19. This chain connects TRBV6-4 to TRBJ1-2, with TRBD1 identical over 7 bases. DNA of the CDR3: TGTGCCAGCAGTGAAGGGGGCTGCGACTATGGCTACACCTTC. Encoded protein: CASSEGGCDYGYTF.